This T cell receptor (beta chain) stems from a study of cytomegalovirus exposure and HLA in healthy donors. The overall study: Ancestry clustering placed about 80% of approximately 420 genotyped donors in the Caucasian-associated cluster.

For this clone: Its antigen is unidentified.

Study-wide points: A later analysis found common viral pathogens apparently linked to several of the most significant clusters. CMV serostatus alone was available as immune exposure information.

The PCR contained 60 Vbeta and 13 Jbeta primers. Some clones are missing from TCRdb's copy, which holds only in-frame ones; the method was immunoSEQ multiplex PCR. The sample yields 200,000 or so clones, roughly 84% seen once. The germline V gene has CDR1 LNHDA and CDR2 SQIVND (reference sequence). The germline V and J ends were trimmed by 6 bases and 0 bases, with 8 bases remaining between them. The CDR3 totals 13 residues. Source material: PBMCs. This receptor was obtained from a human donor in good health. The V call is TRBV19, the J call TRBJ1-1, with D possibly matching TRBD1 (5 bases). CDR3 bases: TGTGCCAGTAGGACAGTAATGAACACTGAAGCTTTCTTT. Its protein product is CASRTVMNTEAFF.